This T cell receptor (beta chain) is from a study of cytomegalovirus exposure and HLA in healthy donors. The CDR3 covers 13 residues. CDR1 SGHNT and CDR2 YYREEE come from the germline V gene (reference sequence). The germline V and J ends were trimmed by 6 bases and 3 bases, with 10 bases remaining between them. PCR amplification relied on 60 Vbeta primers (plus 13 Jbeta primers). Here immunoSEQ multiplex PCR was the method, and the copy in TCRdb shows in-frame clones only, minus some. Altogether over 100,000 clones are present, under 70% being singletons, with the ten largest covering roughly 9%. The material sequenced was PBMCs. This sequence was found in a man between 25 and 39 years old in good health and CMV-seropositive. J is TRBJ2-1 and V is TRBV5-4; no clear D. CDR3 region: CASKDAVYNEQFF. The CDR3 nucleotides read TGTGCCAGCAAGGATGCGGTCTACAATGAGCAGTTCTTC. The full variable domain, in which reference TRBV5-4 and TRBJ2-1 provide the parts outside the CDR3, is ETGVTQSPTHLIKTRGQQVTLRCSSQSGHNTVSWYQQALGQGPQFIFQYYREEENGRGNFPPRFSGLQFPNYSSELNVNALELDDSALYLCASKDAVYNEQFFGPGTRLTVL.